The table lists the clone carrying this TCR beta chain with a few counts. Antigen unknown. Germline V gene sequence: CDR1 DFQATT, CDR2 SNEGSKA (reference sequence). The V end was cut by 5 bases, the J end by 5 bases, with 21 bases between. This CDR3 has 16 amino acids. This entry comes from a study of vaccination and CD4 T cells after COVID-19. Sample treatment: approximately 11-day PBMC culture with coronavirus spike peptide pools or control peptides (ViraFEST assay). Sequencing of cultured CD4+ T cell DNA used the Oncomine TCR Beta short-read assay. TCRdb redid the calling of the PCR reads with MiXCR, one entry per CDR3 protein. The sample comprises more than 10,000 distinct CDR3 sequences, roughly half of which are singletons, and approximately 15% rests with the top ten.

V usage is TRBV20-1 and J usage is TRBJ2-2; no firm D call. The sequencing sample was made of CD4+ T cells from blood, cultured in vitro. The clonotype was recovered from a human donor who had recovered from COVID-19. The CDR3 bases are TGCAGTGCTGGACCATTAGCTTCTGTAGATACCGGGGAGCTGTTTTTT. This gives the protein CSAGPLASVDTGELFF.